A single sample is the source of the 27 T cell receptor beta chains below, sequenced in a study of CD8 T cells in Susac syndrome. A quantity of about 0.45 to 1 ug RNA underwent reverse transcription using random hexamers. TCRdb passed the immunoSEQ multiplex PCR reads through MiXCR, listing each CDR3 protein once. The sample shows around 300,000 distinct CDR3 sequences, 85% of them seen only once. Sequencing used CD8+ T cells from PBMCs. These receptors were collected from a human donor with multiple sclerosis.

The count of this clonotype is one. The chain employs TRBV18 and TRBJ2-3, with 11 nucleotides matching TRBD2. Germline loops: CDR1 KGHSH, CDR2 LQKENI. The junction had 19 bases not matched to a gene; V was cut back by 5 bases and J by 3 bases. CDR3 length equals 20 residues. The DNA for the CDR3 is TGTGCCAGCTCAAACCTTGGGGGACTTGGGGGACTAGCGGTGACAGATACGCAGTATTTT. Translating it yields CASSNLGGLGGLAVTDTQYF.

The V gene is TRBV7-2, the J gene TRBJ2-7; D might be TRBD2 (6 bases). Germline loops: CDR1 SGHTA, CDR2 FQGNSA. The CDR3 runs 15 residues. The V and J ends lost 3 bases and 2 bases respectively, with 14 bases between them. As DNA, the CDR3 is TGTGCCAGCAGCTTTTATGGAGGGCCGGCCTACGAGCAGTACTTC. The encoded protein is CASSFYGGPAYEQYF.

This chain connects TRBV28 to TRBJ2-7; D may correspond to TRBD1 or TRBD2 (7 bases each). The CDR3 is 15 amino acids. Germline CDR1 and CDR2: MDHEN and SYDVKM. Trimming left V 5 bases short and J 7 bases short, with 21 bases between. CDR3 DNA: TGTGCCAGCAGTCCTCCTAGGGAGGGGGCGGCGGAGCAGTACTTC. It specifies CASSPPREGAAEQYF. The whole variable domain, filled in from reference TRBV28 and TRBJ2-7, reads DVKVTQSSRYLVKRTGEKVFLECVQDMDHENMFWYRQDPGLGLRLIYFSYDVKMKEKGDIPEGYSVSREKKERFSLILESASTNQTSMYLCASSPPREGAAEQYFGPGTRLTVT.

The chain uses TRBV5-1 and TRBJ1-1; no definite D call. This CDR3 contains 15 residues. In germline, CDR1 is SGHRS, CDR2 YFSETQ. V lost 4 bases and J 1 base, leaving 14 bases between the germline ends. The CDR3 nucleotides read TGCGCCAGCAGCCGCTCGGGGATATGGAACACTGAAGCTTTCTTT. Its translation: CASSRSGIWNTEAFF.

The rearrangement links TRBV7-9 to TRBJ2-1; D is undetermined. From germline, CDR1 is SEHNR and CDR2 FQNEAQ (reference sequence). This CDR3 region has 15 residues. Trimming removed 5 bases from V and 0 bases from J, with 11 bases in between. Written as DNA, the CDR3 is TGTGCCAGCAGCCCCCCACCCAGCTCCTACAATGAGCAGTTCTTC. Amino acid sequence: CASSPPPSSYNEQFF.

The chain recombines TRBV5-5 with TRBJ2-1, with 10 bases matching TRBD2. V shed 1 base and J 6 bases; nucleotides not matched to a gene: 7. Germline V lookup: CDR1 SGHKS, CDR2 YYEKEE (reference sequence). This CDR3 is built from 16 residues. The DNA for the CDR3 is TGTGCCAGCAGCTTGAGGCCTAGCGGGAGTAGCAATGAGCAGTTCTTC. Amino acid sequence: CASSLRPSGSSNEQFF. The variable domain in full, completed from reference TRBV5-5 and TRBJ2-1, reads DAGVTQSPTHLIKTRGQQVTLRCSPISGHKSVSWYQQVLGQGPQFIFQYYEKEERGRGNFPDRFSARQFPNYSSELNVNALLLGDSALYLCASSLRPSGSSNEQFFGPGTRLTVL.

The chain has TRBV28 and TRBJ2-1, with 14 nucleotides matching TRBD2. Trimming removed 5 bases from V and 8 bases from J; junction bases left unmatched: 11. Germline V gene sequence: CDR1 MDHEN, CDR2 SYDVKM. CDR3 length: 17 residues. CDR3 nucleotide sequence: TGTGCCAGCAGTCCCTCCATGGGACTAGCGGGAGTGGATGAGCAGTTCTTC. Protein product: CASSPSMGLAGVDEQFF.

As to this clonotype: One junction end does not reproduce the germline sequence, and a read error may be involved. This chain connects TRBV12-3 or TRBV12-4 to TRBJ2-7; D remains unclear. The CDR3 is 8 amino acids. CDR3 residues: CASSSQHF. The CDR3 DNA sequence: TGTGCCAGCAGCTCGCAACACTTC.

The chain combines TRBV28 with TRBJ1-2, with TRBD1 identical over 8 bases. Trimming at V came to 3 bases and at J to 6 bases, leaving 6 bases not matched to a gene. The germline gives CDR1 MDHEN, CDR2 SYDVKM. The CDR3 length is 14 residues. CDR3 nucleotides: TGTGCCAGCAGTTTCTCGGACAGGGAAAATGGCTACACCTTC. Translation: CASSFSDRENGYTF.

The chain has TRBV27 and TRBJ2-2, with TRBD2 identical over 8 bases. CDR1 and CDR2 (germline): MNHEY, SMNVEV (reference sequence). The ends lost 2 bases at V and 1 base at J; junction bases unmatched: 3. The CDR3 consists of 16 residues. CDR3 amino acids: CASSLQRGWNTGELFF. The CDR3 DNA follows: TGTGCCAGCAGTTTACAGCGGGGGTGGAACACCGGGGAGCTGTTTTTT.

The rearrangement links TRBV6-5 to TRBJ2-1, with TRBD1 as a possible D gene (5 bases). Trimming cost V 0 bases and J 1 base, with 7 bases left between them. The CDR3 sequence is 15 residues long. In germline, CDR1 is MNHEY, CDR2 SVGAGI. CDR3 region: CASSYSTGSYNEQFF. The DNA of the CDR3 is TGTGCCAGCAGTTACTCTACAGGTTCCTACAATGAGCAGTTCTTC.

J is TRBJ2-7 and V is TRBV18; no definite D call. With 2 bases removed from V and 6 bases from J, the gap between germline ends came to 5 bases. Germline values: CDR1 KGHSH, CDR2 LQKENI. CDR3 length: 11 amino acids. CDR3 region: CASSPSGEQYF. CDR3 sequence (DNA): TGTGCCAGCTCACCATCGGGCGAGCAGTACTTC.

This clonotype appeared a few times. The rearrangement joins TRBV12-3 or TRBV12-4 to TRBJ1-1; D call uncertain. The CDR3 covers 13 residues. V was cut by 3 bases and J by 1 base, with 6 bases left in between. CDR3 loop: CASSFAWNTEAFF. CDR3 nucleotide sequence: TGTGCCAGCAGTTTTGCATGGAACACTGAAGCTTTCTTT.

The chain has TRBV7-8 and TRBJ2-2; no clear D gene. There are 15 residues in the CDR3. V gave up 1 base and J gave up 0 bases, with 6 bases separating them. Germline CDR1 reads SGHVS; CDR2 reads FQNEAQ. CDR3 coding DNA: TGTGCCAGCAGCTTAGGTCACCCGAACACCGGGGAGCTGTTTTTT. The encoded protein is CASSLGHPNTGELFF.

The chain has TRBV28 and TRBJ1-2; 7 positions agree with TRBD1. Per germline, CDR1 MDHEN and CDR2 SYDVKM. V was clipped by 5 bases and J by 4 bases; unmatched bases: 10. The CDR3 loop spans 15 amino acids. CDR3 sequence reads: CASSNVPGQLYGYTF. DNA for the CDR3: TGTGCCAGCAGTAACGTGCCGGGACAGCTCTATGGCTACACCTTC.

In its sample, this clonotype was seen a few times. CDR3 nucleotides: TGTGCCAGTAATTCGGGGAGTAGCAATCAGCCCCAGCATTTT. Translation: CASNSGSSNQPQHF. The genes are TRBV19 and TRBJ1-5; D is unclear. Trimming took off 7 bases at V and 0 bases at J, with 10 bases between the two ends. CDR1 LNHDA and CDR2 SQIVND come from the germline V gene (reference sequence). The CDR3 is 14 amino acids.

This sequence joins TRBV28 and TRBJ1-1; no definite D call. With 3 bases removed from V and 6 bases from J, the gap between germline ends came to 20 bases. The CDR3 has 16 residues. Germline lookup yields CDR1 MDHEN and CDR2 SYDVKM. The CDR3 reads CASSFPLESRLAEAFF. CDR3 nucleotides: TGTGCCAGCAGTTTTCCCTTGGAAAGCCGTTTGGCTGAAGCTTTCTTT.

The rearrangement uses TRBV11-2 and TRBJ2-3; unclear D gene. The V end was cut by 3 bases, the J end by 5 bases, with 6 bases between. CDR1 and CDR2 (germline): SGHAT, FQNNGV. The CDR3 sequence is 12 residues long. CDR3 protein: CASSLVIDTQYF. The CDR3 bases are TGTGCCAGCAGCTTGGTGATAGATACGCAGTATTTT.

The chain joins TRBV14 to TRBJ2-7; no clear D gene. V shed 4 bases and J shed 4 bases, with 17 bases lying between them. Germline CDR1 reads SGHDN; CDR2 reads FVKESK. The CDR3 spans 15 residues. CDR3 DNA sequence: TGTGCCAGCAGCCTCTCGTGGAACTTCCCTTACGAGCAGTACTTC. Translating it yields CASSLSWNFPYEQYF.

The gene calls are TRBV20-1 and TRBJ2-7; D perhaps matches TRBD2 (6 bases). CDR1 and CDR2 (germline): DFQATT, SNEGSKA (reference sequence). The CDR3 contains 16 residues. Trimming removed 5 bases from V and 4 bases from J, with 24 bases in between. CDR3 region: CSASTLRELAGYEQYF. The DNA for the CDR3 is TGCAGTGCTTCCACCCTAAGGGAACTAGCAGGATACGAGCAGTACTTC.

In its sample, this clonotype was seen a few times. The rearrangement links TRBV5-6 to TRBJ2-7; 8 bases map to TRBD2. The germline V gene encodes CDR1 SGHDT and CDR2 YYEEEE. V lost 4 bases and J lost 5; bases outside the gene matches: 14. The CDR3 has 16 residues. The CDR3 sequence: CASSGGFDGRDDEQYF. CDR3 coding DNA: TGTGCCAGCAGCGGGGGCTTCGACGGGAGGGACGACGAGCAGTACTTC.

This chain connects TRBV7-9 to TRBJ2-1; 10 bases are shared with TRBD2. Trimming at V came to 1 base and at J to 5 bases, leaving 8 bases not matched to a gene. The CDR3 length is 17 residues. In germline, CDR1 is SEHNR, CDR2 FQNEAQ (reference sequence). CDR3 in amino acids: CASSLEVGLAGDNEQFF. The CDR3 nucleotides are TGTGCCAGCAGCTTAGAGGTTGGTCTAGCGGGAGACAATGAGCAGTTCTTC.

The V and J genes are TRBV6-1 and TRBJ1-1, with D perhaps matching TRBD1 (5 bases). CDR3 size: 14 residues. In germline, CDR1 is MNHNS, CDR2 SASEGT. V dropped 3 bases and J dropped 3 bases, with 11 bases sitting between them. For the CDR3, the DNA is TGTGCCAGCAGTGATTATGGGGGACACACTGAAGCTTTCTTT. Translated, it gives CASSDYGGHTEAFF.

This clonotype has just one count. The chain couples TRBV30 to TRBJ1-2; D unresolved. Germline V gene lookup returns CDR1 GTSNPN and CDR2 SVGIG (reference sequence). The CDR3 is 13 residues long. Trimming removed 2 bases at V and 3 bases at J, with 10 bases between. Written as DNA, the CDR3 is TGTGCCTGGAGTCGAGCCCCGGACTATGGCTACACCTTC. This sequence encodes CAWSRAPDYGYTF.

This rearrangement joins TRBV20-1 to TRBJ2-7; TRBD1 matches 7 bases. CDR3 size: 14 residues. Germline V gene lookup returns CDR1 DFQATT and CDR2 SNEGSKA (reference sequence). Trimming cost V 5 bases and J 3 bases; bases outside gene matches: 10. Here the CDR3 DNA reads TGCAGTGCTCGTACCCCGGGACAGTTCTACGAGCAGTACTTC. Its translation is CSARTPGQFYEQYF.

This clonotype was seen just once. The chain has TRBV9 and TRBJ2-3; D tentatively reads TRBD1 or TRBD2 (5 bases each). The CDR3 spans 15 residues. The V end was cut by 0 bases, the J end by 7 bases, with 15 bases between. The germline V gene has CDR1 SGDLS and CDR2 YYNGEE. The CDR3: CASSVEAGEGYTQYF. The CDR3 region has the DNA TGTGCCAGCAGCGTAGAAGCAGGAGAGGGGTATACGCAGTATTTT.

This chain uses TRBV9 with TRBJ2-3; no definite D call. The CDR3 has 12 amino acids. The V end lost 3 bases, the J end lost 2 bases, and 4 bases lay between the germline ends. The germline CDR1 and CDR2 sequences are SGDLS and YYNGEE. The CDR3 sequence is CASSANTDTQYF. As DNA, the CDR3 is TGTGCCAGCAGCGCCAACACAGATACGCAGTATTTT.